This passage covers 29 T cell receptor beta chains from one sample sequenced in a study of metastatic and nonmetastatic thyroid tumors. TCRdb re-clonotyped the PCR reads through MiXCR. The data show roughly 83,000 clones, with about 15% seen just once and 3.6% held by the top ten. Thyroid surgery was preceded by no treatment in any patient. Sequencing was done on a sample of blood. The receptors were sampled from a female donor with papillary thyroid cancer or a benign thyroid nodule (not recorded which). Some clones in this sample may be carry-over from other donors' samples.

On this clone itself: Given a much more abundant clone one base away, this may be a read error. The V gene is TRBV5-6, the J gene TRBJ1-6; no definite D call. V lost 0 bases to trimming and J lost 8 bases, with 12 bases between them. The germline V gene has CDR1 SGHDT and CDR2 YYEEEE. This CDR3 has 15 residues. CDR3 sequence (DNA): TGTGCCAGCAGCTTGGGGTCGGCCGGATATTCACCCCTCCACTTT. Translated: CASSLGSAGYSPLHF. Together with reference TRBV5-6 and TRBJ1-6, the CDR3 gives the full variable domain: DAGVTQSPTHLIKTRGQQVTLRCSPKSGHDTVSWYQQALGQGPQFIFQYYEEEERQRGNFPDRFSGHQFPNYSSELNVNALLLGDSALYLCASSLGSAGYSPLHFGNGTRLTVT.

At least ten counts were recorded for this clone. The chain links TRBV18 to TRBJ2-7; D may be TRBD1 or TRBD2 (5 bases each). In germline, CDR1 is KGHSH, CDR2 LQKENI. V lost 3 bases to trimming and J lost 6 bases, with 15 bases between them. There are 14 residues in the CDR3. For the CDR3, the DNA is TGTGCCAGCTCACCCAAGACCGGGACGGGCGAGCAGTACTTC. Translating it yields CASSPKTGTGEQYF.

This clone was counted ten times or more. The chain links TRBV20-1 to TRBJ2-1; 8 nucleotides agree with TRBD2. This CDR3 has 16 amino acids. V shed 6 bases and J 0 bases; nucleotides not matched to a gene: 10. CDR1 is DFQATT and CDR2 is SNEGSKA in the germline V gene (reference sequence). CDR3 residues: CSALRGLGSSYNEQFF. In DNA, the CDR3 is TGCAGTGCCCTCCGGGGACTAGGGAGCTCCTACAATGAGCAGTTCTTC.

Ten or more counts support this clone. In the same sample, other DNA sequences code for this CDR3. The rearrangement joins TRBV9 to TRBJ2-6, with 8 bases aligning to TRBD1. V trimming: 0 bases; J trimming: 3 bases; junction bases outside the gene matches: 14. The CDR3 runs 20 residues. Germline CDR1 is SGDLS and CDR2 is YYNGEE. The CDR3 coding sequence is TGTGCCAGCAGCGTAGTAAGCTACCCGGCAGGGGGCATTGGGGCCAACGTCCTGACTTTC. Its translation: CASSVVSYPAGGIGANVLTF. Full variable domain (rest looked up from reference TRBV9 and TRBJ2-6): DSGVTQTPKHLITATGQRVTLRCSPRSGDLSVYWYQQSLDQGLQFLIQYYNGEERAKGNILERFSAQQFPDLHSELNLSSLELGDSALYFCASSVVSYPAGGIGANVLTFGAGSRLTVL.

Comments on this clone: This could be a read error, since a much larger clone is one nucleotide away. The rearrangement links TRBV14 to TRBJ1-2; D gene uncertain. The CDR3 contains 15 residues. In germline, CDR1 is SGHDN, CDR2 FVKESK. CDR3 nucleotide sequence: TGTGTCAGCAGCCAAGAATTCCCAGTGCCCTATGGCTACACCTTC. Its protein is CVSSQEFPVPYGYTF.

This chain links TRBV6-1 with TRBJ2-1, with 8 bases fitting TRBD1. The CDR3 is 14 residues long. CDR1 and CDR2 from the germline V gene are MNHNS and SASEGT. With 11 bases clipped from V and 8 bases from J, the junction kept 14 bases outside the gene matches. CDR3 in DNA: TGTGCCGGGGCGTCCGGACAGGGCGGGCATGAGCAGTTCTTC. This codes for CAGASGQGGHEQFF.

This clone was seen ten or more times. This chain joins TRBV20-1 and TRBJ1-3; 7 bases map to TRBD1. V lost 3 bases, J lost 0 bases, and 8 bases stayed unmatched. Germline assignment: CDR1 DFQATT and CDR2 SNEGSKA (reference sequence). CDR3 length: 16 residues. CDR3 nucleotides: TGCAGTGCTAGTAGGTCGGGACAGCGCTCTGGAAACACCATATATTTT. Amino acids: CSASRSGQRSGNTIYF.

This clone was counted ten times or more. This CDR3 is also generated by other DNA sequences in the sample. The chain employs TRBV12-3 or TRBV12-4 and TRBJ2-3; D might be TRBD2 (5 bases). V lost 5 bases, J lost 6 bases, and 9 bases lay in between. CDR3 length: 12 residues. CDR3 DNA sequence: TGTGCCAGCAGTCAGAGGGAGGATACGCAGTATTTT. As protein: CASSQREDTQYF.

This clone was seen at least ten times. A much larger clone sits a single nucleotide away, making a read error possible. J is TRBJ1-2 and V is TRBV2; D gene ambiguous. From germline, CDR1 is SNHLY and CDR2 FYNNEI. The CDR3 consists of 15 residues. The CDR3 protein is CAATKRQRSNYGHTF. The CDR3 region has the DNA TGTGCCGCCACAAAGAGGCAGCGATCTAACTATGGCCACACCTTC.

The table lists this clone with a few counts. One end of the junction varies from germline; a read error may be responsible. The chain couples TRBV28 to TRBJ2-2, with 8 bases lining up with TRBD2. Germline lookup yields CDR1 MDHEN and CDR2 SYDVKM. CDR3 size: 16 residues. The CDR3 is CASIRCAGGRTGELVF. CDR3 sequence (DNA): TGTGCCAGCATAAGATGTGCGGGGGGTCGGACCGGGGAGCTGGTTTTT.

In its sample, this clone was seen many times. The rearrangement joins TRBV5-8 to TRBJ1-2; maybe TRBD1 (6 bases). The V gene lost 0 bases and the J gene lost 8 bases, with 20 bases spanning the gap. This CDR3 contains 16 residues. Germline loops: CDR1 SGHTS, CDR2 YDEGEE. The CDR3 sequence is CASSLAYGAGAGGYTF. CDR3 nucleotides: TGTGCCAGCAGCTTGGCCTACGGAGCAGGGGCCGGGGGCTACACCTTC.

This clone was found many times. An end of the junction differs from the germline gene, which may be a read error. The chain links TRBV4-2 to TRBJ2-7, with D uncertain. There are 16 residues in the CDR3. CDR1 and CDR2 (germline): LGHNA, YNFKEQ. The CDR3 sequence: CASSQDHPDRSSEQYF. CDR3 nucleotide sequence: TGTGCCAGCAGCCAAGATCACCCCGACCGCTCCTCCGAGCAGTACTTC.

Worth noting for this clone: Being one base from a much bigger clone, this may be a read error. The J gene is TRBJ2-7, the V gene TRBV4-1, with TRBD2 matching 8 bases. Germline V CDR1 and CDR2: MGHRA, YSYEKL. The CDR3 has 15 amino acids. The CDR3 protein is CASNQDPGGAYEQYF. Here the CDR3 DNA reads TGCGCCAGCAACCAAGACCCGGGGGGGGCCTACGAGCAGTACTTC.

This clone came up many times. CDR3 nucleotide sequence: TGTGCCAGCAGCCAAGATTCCGGGCACGGGGAGCTGTTTTTT. As protein: CASSQDSGHGELFF. The chain carries TRBV4-2 and TRBJ2-2, with D uncertain. This CDR3 comprises 14 residues. V lost 0 bases and J 7 bases, leaving 9 bases between the germline ends. Germline CDR1 reads LGHNA; CDR2 reads YNFKEQ.

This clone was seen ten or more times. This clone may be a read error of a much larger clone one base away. The CDR3 loop reads CAISDREVQPQHF. Written as DNA, the CDR3 is TGTGCCATTAGTGACAGGGAGGTGCAGCCCCAGCATTTT. The chain has TRBV19 and TRBJ1-5; 7 nucleotides match TRBD1. The CDR3 has 13 residues. The germline V gene encodes CDR1 LNHDA and CDR2 SQIVND (reference sequence).

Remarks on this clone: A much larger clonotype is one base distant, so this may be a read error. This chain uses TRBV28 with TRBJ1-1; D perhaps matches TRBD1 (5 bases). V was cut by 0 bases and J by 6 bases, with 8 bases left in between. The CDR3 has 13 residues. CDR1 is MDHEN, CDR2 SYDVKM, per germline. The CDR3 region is CASSLWGVAEAFF. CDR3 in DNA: TGTGCCAGCAGTTTATGGGGGGTCGCTGAAGCTTTCTTT.

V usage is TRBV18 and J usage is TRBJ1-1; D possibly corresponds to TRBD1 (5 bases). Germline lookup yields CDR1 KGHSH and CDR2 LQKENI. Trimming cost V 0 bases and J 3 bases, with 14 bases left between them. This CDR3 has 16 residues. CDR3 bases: TGTGCCAGCTCACCACCGTGGGTGGGGCGCGACACTGAAGCTTTCTTT. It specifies CASSPPWVGRDTEAFF.

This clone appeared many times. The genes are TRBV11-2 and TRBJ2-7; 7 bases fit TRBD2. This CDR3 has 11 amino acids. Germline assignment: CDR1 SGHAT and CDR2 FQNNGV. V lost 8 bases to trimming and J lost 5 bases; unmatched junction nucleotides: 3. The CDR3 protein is CASRTSDEQYF. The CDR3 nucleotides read TGTGCCAGCCGCACTAGCGACGAGCAGTACTTC.

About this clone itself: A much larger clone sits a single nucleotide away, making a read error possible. The CDR3 nucleotides read TGTGCTAGCCGGCAGACTACCTATTATAATTCACCCCGCCACTTT. Translating gives CASRQTTYYNSPRHF. The genes are TRBV5-6 and TRBJ1-6; unclear D gene. This CDR3 has 15 amino acids. Germline-derived CDR1 and CDR2 are SGHDT and YYEEEE.

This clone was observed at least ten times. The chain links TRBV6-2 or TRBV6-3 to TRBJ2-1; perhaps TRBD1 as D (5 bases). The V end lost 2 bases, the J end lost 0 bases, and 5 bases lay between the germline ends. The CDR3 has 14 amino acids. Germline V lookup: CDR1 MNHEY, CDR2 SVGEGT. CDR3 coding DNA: TGTGCCAGCAGTTACGGGGCCTCCTACAATGAGCAGTTCTTC. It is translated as CASSYGASYNEQFF.

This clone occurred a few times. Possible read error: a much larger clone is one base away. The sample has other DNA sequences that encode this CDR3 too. In DNA, the CDR3 is TGTGCCAGCAGCTTGACTGTGGCCAACACTGAAGCTTTCTTT. Translating it yields CASSLTVANTEAFF. This chain links TRBV5-8 with TRBJ1-1; D is unresolved. The V gene's germline CDR1 is SGHTS and CDR2 YDEGEE. Between the trimmed V and J ends, which lost 1 base and 2 bases, there was a span of 9 bases. The CDR3 consists of 14 residues.

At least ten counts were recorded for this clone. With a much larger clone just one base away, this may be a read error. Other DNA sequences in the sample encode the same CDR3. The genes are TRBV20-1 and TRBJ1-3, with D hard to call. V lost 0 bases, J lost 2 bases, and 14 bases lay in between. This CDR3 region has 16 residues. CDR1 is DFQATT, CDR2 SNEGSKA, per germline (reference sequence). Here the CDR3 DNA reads TGCAGTGCTAGAGATCTCCGGGCCGGTGCTGGAAACACCATATATTTT. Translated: CSARDLRAGAGNTIYF.

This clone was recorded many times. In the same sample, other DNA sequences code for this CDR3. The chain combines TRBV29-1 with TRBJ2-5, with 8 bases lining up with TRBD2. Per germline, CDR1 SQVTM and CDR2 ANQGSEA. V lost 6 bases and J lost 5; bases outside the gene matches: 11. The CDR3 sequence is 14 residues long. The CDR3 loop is CSVSGLGRLETQYF. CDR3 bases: TGCAGCGTCTCGGGACTAGGGAGGCTGGAGACCCAGTACTTC.

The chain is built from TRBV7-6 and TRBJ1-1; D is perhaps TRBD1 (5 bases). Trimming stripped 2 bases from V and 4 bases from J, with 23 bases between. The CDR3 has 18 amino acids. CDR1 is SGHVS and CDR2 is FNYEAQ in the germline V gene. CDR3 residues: CASSLSPPLGVRGTEAFF. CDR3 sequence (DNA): TGTGCCAGCAGCTTATCCCCCCCCTTGGGGGTCCGGGGCACTGAAGCTTTCTTT.

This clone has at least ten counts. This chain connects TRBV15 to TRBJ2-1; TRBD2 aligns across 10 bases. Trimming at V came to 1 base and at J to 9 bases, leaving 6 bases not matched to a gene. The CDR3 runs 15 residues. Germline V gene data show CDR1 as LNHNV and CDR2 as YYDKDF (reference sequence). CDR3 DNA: TGTGCCACCAGCAGAGCAGCGGGGGGGCCTTCTGAGCAGTTCTTC. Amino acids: CATSRAAGGPSEQFF.

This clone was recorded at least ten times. CDR3 protein: CASSFRRTGDEAFF. The CDR3 DNA reads TGCGCCAGCAGTTTTAGACGGACCGGGGATGAAGCTTTCTTT. The J gene is TRBJ1-1, the V gene TRBV5-1; the D is unclear. V was pared by 5 bases and J by 7 bases, with 18 bases between. The CDR3 covers 14 residues. The germline gives CDR1 SGHRS, CDR2 YFSETQ.

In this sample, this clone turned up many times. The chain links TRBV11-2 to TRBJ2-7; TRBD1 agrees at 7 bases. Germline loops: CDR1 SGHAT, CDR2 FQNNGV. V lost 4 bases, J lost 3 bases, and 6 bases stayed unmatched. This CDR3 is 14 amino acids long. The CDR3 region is CASSSHRDSYEQYF. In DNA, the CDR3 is TGTGCCAGCAGCTCGCACCGGGACAGCTACGAGCAGTACTTC.

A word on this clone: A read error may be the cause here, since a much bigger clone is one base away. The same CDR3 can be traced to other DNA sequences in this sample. DNA for the CDR3: TGCAGTGCTAGAGTGGGTCAGTTGAACACTGAAGCTTTCTTT. It translates to CSARVGQLNTEAFF. V and J are TRBV20-1 and TRBJ1-1; D ambiguous. This CDR3 region has 14 residues. Between the trimmed V and J ends, which lost 1 base and 0 bases, there was a span of 9 bases. Germline V lookup: CDR1 DFQATT, CDR2 SNEGSKA (reference sequence).

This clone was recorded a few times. CDR3 sequence: CAWAPGQGINIQYF. The CDR3 DNA reads TGTGCCTGGGCTCCGGGACAGGGGATAAACATTCAGTACTTC. The chain combines TRBV30 with TRBJ2-4; 10 bases are a match to TRBD1. The V gene's germline CDR1 is GTSNPN and CDR2 SVGIG (reference sequence). The CDR3 length is 14 residues. V was pared by 5 bases and J by 6 bases, with 7 bases of the junction left unmatched.